This TCR beta chain is drawn from a study of T-cell memory formation after mild COVID-19. One entry per CDR3 protein, called by TCRdb with MiXCR from the 5' RACE reads. Seen here are about 430,000 distinct CDR3 sequences, 18% observed once, and the top ten hold roughly 21%. This clonotype was counted between two and nine times. What it binds is not known. This CDR3 has 19 residues. With V trimmed by 0 bases and J by 6 bases, 17 bases remained unmatched. CDR1 is SGHAT and CDR2 is FQNNGV in the germline V gene. Whole-study results and caveats: In pre-infection memory, a portion of responding clones appeared, which suggested that cross-reactive memory joined.

Material: PBMCs or a T cell subset sorted from them (not recorded which). This chain joins TRBV11-2 and TRBJ2-3; 8 bases line up with TRBD2. The clonotype was recovered from a man between 18 and 29 years old who had mild COVID-19 (a few samples of this study predate the infection). Cell type and time point are not known. The CDR3 loop reads CASSLERRGVLRGRDTQYF. CDR3 in DNA: TGTGCCAGCAGCTTAGAGAGGCGGGGGGTCCTAAGGGGCAGGGATACGCAGTATTTT.